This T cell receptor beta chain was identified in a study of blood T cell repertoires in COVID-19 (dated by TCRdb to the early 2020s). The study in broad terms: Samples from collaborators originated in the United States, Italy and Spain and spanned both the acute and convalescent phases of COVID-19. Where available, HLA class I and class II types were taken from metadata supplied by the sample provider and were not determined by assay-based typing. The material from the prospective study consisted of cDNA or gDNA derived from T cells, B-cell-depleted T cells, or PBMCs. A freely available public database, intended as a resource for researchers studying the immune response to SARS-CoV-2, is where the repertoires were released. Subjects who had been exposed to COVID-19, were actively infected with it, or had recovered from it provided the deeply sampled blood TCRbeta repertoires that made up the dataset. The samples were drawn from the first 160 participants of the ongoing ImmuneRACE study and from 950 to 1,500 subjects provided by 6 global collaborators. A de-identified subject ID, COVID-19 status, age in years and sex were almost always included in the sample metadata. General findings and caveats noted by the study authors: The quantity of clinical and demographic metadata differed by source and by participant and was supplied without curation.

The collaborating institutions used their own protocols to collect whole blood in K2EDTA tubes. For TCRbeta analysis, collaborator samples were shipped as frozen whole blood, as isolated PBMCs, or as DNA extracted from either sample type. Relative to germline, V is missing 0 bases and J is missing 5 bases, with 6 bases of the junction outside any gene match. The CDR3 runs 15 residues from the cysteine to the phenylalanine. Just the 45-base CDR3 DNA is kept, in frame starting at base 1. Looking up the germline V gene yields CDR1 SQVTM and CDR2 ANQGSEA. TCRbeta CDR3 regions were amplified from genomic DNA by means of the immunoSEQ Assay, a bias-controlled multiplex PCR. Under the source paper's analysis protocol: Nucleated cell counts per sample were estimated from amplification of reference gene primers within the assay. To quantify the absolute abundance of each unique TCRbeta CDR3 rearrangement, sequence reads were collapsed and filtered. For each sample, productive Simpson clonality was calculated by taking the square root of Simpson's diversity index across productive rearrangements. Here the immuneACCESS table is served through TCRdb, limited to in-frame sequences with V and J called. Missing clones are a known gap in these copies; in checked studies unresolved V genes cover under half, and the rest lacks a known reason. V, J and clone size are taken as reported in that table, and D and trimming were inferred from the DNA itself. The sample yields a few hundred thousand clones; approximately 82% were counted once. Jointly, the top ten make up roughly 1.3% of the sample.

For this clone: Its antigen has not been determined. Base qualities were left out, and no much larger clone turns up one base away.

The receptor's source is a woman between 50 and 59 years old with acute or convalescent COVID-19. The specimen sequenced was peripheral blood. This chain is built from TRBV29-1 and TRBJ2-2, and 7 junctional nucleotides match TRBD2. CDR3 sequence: CSVEDHAGVTGELFF. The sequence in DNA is TGCAGCGTTGAAGATCATGCGGGAGTAACCGGGGAGCTGTTTTTT.